This T cell receptor (beta chain) was sequenced for a study of T cell repertoires in cytomegalovirus infection. Across the whole study: The study used recently identified HLA-C-restricted and well-studied HLA-B-restricted CMV epitopes. Public TCR beta signature analysis indicated the presence of both CMV infection and matching HLA type.

Study-level points and caveats: HLA-C-restricted, CMV-specific TCR beta clonotypes were dominant ex vivo.

This clonotype was picked up a small number of times. As yet, its antigen is unknown. CDR1 is WSHSY and CDR2 is SAAADI in the germline V gene. Between the trimmed V and J ends, which lost 4 bases and 2 bases, there was a span of 21 bases. CDR3 length: 18 residues. TCRdb called the reads again in MiXCR, with one record for every CDR3 protein. Of 700,000 to 850,000 distinct CDR3 sequences in the sample, about 31% were seen once. This TCR came from a human donor in good health (CMV status not recorded). Some clones in this sample may be carry-over from other donors' samples. The chain uses TRBV10-2 and TRBJ1-5; TRBD1 is a possible D gene (5 bases). This material consisted of cultured CD8+ T cells from PBMCs, taken from culture after CMV antigen stimulation. The CDR3 DNA is TGCGCCAGCAGTGCCCCGGAAGGCAGGGCGGTGGGCAATCAGCCCCAGCATTTT. This codes for CASSAPEGRAVGNQPQHF.